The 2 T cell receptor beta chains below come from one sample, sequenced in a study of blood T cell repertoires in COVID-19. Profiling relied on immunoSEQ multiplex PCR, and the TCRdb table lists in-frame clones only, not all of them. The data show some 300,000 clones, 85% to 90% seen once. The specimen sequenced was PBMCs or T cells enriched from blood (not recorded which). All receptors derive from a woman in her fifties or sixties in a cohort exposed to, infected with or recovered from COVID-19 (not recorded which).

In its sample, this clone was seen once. The CDR3, as DNA: TGCGCCAGCAGCCAAGATGGGGCCGGTGATTCACCCCTCCACTTT. It is translated as CASSQDGAGDSPLHF. The chain recombines TRBV4-3 with TRBJ1-6; D may be TRBD1 (5 bases). This CDR3 spans 15 amino acids. Deletions cut 0 bases from V and 8 bases from J, with 11 bases between. The V gene's germline CDR1 is LGHNA and CDR2 YSLEER.

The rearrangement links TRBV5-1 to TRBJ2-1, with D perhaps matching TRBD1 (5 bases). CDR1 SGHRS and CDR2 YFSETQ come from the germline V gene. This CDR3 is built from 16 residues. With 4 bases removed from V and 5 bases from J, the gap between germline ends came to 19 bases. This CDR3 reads CASSASQGSFNNEQFF. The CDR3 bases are TGCGCCAGCAGCGCCTCCCAGGGAAGTTTTAACAATGAGCAGTTCTTC. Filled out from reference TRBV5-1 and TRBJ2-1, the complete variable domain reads KAGVTQTPRYLIKTRGQQVTLSCSPISGHRSVSWYQQTPGQGLQFLFEYFSETQRNKGNFPGRFSGRQFSNSRSEMNVSTLELGDSALYLCASSASQGSFNNEQFFGPGTRLTVL.